The T cell receptor beta chain under discussion was sequenced for a study of blood T cells in healthy people across ages. Study observations and caveats: One million T cells yielded diversity estimates that were considered underestimates.

This clonotype was counted only a few times. Its target is not known. Primers used in a second PCR of about 7 to 11 cycles were a sample-barcoded 5' primer and a J-beta primer mix. TCRdb itself ran the 5' RACE reads through MiXCR, one entry per CDR3 protein. The table has about 1.5 million distinct CDR3 sequences, approximately 42% seen once. Germline CDR1 and CDR2: GTSNPN and SVGIG (reference sequence). V was shortened by 8 bases and J by 7 bases, with 18 bases between the two germline ends. The CDR3 runs to 13 residues. The receptor's source is a young woman in good health. The chain is built from TRBV30 and TRBJ2-1; no definite D call. Input material: blood. The CDR3 nucleotides read TGTGCCGGGGATCCGGGCTTCTTGAATGAGCAGTTCTTC. It encodes CAGDPGFLNEQFF.